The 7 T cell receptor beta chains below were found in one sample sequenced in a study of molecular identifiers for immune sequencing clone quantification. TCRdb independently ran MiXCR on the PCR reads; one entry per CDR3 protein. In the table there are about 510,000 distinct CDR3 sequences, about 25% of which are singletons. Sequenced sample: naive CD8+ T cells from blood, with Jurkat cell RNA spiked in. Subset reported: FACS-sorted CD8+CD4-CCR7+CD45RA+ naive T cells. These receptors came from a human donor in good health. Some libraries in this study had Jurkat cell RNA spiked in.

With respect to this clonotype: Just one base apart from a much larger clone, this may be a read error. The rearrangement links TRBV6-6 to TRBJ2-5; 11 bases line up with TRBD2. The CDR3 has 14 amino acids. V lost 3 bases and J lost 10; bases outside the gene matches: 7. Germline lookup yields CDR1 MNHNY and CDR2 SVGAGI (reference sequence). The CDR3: CASSYLAGGRNQYF. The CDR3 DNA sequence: TGTGCCAGCAGTTATCTAGCGGGGGGACGCAACCAGTACTTC.

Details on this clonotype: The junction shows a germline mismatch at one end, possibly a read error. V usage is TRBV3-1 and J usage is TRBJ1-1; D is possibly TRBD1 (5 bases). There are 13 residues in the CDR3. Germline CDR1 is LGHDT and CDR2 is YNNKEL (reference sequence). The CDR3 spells CACSRRGNTEAFF. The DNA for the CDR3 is TGTGCCTGCAGTAGAAGGGGGAACACTGAAGCTTTCTTT.

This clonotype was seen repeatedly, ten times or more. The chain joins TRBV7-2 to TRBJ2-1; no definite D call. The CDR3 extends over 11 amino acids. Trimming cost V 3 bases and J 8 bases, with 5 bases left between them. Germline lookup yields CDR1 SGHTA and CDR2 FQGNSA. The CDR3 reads CASSFWDEQFF. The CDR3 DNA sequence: TGTGCCAGCAGCTTTTGGGATGAGCAGTTCTTC. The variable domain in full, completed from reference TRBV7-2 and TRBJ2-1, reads GAGVSQSPSNKVTEKGKDVELRCDPISGHTALYWYRQSLGQGLEFLIYFQGNSAPDKSGLPSDRFSAERTGGSVSTLTIQRTQQEDSAVYLCASSFWDEQFFGPGTRLTVL.

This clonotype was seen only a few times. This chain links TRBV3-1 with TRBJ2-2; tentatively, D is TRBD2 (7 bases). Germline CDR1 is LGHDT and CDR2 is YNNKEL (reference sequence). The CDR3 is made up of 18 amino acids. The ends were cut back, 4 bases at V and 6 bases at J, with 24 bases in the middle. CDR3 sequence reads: CASSLIPHWGGASGELFF. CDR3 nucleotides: TGTGCCAGCAGCCTCATCCCCCACTGGGGGGGGGCGTCCGGGGAGCTGTTTTTT.

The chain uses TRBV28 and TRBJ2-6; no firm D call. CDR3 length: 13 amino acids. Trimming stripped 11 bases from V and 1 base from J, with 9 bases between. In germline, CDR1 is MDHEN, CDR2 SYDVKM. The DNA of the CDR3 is TGTGCCGGGTCGAATTCTGGGGCCAACGTCCTGACTTTC. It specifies CAGSNSGANVLTF.

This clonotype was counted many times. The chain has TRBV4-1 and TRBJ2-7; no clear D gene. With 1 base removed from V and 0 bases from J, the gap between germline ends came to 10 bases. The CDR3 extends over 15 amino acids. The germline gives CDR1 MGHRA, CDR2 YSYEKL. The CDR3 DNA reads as TGCGCCAGCAGCCAAGTCCCGGGCGGCTCCTACGAGCAGTACTTC. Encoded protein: CASSQVPGGSYEQYF.

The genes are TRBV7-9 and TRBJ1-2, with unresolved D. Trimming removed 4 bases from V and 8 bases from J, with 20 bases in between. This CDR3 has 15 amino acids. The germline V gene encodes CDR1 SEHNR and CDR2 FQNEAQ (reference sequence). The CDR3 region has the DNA TGTGCCAGCAGCTCGATTATGGATCTTCAAAGGGGCTACACCTTC. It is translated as CASSSIMDLQRGYTF.